The 14 T cell receptor beta chains below all came from one sample that was sequenced in a study of blood T cell repertoires in COVID-19. The method was immunoSEQ multiplex PCR; TCRdb's version includes in-frame clones alone and lacks a portion of them. The sample holds around 270,000 clones, approximately 84% seen once. The sequenced sample was peripheral blood. All receptors derive from a person aged 65 to 85 with COVID-19, enrolled during active disease.

This clone showed up just a few times. The chain is built from TRBV6-5 and TRBJ1-1, with D maybe TRBD1 (6 bases). Germline V gives CDR1 MNHEY, CDR2 SVGAGI. V was trimmed by 4 bases and J by 10 bases, leaving 16 bases between them. CDR3 size: 13 residues. In DNA, the CDR3 is TGTGCCAGCAGTTCTAACAGGGTTGGCGGAGCTTTCTTT. Translated, it gives CASSSNRVGGAFF.

This sequence joins TRBV7-9 and TRBJ1-3; 8 bases fit TRBD1. CDR3 length equals 15 residues. Germline CDR1 is SEHNR and CDR2 is FQNEAQ (reference sequence). Losses at the gene ends were 5 bases for V and 4 bases for J; bases not matched to a gene: 7. CDR3 DNA: TGTGCCAGCAGCCCCGGACAGGGTTTAGGAAACACCATATATTTT. Translation: CASSPGQGLGNTIYF.

The genes are TRBV5-6 and TRBJ2-2, with 8 bases identical to TRBD1. The germline CDR1 and CDR2 sequences are SGHDT and YYEEEE. The CDR3 has 15 residues. The junction had 7 bases not matched to a gene; V was cut back by 4 bases and J by 5 bases. CDR3 region: CASSTRTGRTGELFF. The CDR3 DNA reads as TGTGCCAGCAGCACCAGGACAGGGAGAACCGGGGAGCTGTTTTTT. The whole variable domain, remainder taken from reference TRBV5-6 and TRBJ2-2, is DAGVTQSPTHLIKTRGQQVTLRCSPKSGHDTVSWYQQALGQGPQFIFQYYEEEERQRGNFPDRFSGHQFPNYSSELNVNALLLGDSALYLCASSTRTGRTGELFFGEGSRLTVL.

The CDR3 DNA reads as TGTGCCAGCAAGGGGCTTGCACGCACAGATACGCAGTATTTT. Translated: CASKGLARTDTQYF. The rearrangement joins TRBV2 to TRBJ2-3; TRBD1 might be the D (5 bases). The length of the CDR3 is 14 residues. From germline, CDR1 is SNHLY and CDR2 FYNNEI. Trimming stripped 7 bases from V and 1 base from J, with 12 bases between. The full variable domain, completed using reference TRBV2 and TRBJ2-3, is EPEVTQTPSHQVTQMGQEVILRCVPISNHLYFYWYRQILGQKVEFLVSFYNNEISEKSEIFDDQFSVERPDGSNFTLKIRSTKLEDSAMYFCASKGLARTDTQYFGPGTRLTVL.

This clone has just a few counts. The chain links TRBV7-6 to TRBJ2-2; D unresolved. Germline V gene data show CDR1 as SGHVS and CDR2 as FNYEAQ. The CDR3 has 13 amino acids. The V gene lost 3 bases and the J gene lost 5 bases, with 7 bases spanning the gap. The CDR3 spells CASSFERTGELFF. CDR3 DNA: TGTGCCAGCAGCTTCGAACGGACCGGGGAGCTGTTTTTT.

In its sample, this clone was seen a few times. The genes are TRBV5-1 and TRBJ2-2, with 10 bases matching TRBD2. Germline V CDR1 and CDR2: SGHRS, YFSETQ. The CDR3 runs 15 residues. With V trimmed by 3 bases and J by 6 bases, 5 bases remained unmatched. Written as DNA, the CDR3 is TGCGCCAGCAGCTCTAGCGGGAGTAGCTCCGGGGAGCTGTTTTTT. This codes for CASSSSGSSSGELFF.

This chain joins TRBV5-6 and TRBJ2-2; TRBD2 might be the D (6 bases). The CDR3 has 14 residues. Trimming took 1 base from V and 6 from J, leaving 10 bases between them. Germline V gene data show CDR1 as SGHDT and CDR2 as YYEEEE. The CDR3 here is CASSLNGGAGELFF. CDR3 DNA: TGTGCCAGCAGCTTGAACGGGGGTGCCGGGGAGCTGTTTTTT.

The V and J genes are TRBV14 and TRBJ2-1, with TRBD1 as a possible D gene (6 bases). CDR1 and CDR2 (germline): SGHDN, FVKESK. The germline V and J ends were trimmed by 0 bases and 7 bases, with 16 bases remaining between them. CDR3 length equals 16 residues. The CDR3 loop reads CASSQDWGRAWNEQFF. The DNA of the CDR3 is TGTGCCAGCAGCCAAGATTGGGGGCGGGCCTGGAATGAGCAGTTCTTC. The full variable domain, completed using reference TRBV14 and TRBJ2-1, is EAGVTQFPSHSVIEKGQTVTLRCDPISGHDNLYWYRRVMGKEIKFLLHFVKESKQDESGMPNNRFLAERTGGTYSTLKVQPAELEDSGVYFCASSQDWGRAWNEQFFGPGTRLTVL.

This rearrangement joins TRBV10-3 to TRBJ1-2; TRBD1 might be the D (5 bases). The CDR3 contains 14 residues. V was shortened by 0 bases and J by 2 bases, with 7 bases between the two germline ends. CDR1 ENHRY and CDR2 SYGVKD come from the germline V gene. The CDR3 DNA reads as TGTGCCATCAGTGAGTCGGCAGGGAACTATGGCTACACCTTC. Amino acid sequence: CAISESAGNYGYTF.

CDR3 protein: CASSVDRGSNSPLHF. Here the CDR3 DNA reads TGTGCCAGCAGCGTCGACAGGGGATCTAATTCACCCCTCCACTTT. The V call is TRBV5-5, the J call TRBJ1-6; 8 bases align to TRBD1. The CDR3 is 15 amino acids. Germline V gene lookup returns CDR1 SGHKS and CDR2 YYEKEE (reference sequence). The V and J ends lost 4 bases and 6 bases, in that order; junction bases with no gene match: 6.

The chain has TRBV19 and TRBJ2-5; D perhaps matches TRBD1 (6 bases). The CDR3 has 15 amino acids. Trimming stripped 6 bases from V and 2 bases from J, with 16 bases between. CDR1 and CDR2 from the germline V gene are LNHDA and SQIVND (reference sequence). Written as DNA, the CDR3 is TGTGCCAGTAGCCCCTCCGGGACACAGCAAGAGACCCAGTACTTC. It translates to CASSPSGTQQETQYF.

The rearrangement links TRBV2 to TRBJ1-5, with 7 bases aligning to TRBD1. V lost 5 bases and J lost 6; bases outside the gene matches: 4. Germline CDR1 SNHLY, CDR2 FYNNEI. The CDR3 is 13 residues long. This chain's CDR3 is CASSWDSSQPQHF. CDR3 coding DNA: TGTGCCAGCAGTTGGGACAGTAGTCAGCCCCAGCATTTT.

This sequence joins TRBV4-2 and TRBJ1-3; TRBD1 is a possible D gene (5 bases). Between the trimmed V and J ends, which lost 0 bases and 2 bases, there was a span of 14 bases. This CDR3 has 17 amino acids. From germline, CDR1 is LGHNA and CDR2 YNFKEQ. The chain's CDR3 is CASSQDLGGGPGNTIYF. The CDR3 DNA reads as TGTGCCAGCAGCCAAGATCTTGGGGGGGGTCCTGGAAACACCATATATTTT.

The chain uses TRBV5-1 and TRBJ2-1, with a tentative D call TRBD2 (6 bases). CDR1 and CDR2 (germline): SGHRS, YFSETQ. This CDR3 is built from 16 residues. Trimming removed 4 bases at V and 3 bases at J, with 17 bases between. The CDR3 region is CASSRDSGSVYNEQFF. The CDR3 DNA reads TGCGCCAGCAGCCGGGATAGCGGATCAGTCTACAATGAGCAGTTCTTC.